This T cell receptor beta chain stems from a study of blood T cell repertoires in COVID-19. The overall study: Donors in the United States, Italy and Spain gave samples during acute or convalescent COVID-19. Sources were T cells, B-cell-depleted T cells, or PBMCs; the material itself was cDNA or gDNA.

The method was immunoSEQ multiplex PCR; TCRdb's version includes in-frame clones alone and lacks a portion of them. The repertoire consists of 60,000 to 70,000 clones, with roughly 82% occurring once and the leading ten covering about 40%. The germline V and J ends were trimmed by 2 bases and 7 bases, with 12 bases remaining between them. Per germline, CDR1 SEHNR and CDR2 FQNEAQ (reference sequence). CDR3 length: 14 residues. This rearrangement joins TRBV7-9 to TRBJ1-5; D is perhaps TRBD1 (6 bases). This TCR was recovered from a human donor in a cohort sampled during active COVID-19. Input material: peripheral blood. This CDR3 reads CASSLQGTTQPQHF. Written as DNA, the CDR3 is TGTGCCAGCAGCTTACAGGGGACGACGCAGCCCCAGCATTTT.